This T cell receptor (beta chain) was obtained from a study of blood T cell repertoires in COVID-19 (dated by TCRdb to the early 2020s). With regard to the full study: Samples covering the acute and convalescent phases of COVID-19 were provided by collaborators in the United States, Italy and Spain. The prospective study material was composed of cDNA or gDNA derived from T cells, B-cell-depleted T cells, or PBMCs. The dataset comprised deeply sampled blood TCRbeta repertoires from subjects exposed to, actively infected with, or recovered from COVID-19. A freely available public database, intended as a resource for researchers studying the immune response to SARS-CoV-2, is where the repertoires were released. Samples came from the ongoing ImmuneRACE study (first 160 participants) plus 1,254 subjects from 6 global collaborators. Sample metadata almost always included a de-identified subject ID, COVID-19 status, age in years and sex. Where available, HLA class I and class II types were taken from metadata supplied by the sample provider and were not determined by assay-based typing.

Comment on this clone: The specificity of this receptor is unknown. No base quality information exists; no much larger clone differs at one position.

The collaborating institutions used their own protocols to collect whole blood in K2EDTA tubes. Collaborator samples were shipped for TCRbeta analysis as frozen whole blood, isolated PBMCs, or DNA extracted from either sample type. TCRbeta CDR3 regions were amplified from genomic DNA using the immunoSEQ Assay, a bias-controlled multiplex PCR. Turning to the authors' computational methods: The number of nucleated cells in each sample was estimated from the amplification of reference gene primers within the assay. Sequence reads were collapsed and filtered to measure the absolute abundance of every unique TCRbeta CDR3 rearrangement. For each sample, productive Simpson clonality was calculated as the square root of Simpson's diversity index over productive rearrangements. This immuneACCESS table, as held by TCRdb, lists in-frame sequences with V and J called but not all clones. Of the missing ones, under half trace to an unresolved V gene in checked studies; the others have no known cause. For V, J and clone size, that table is used; D and trimming come from the DNA. The sample has 90,000 to 150,000 clones on record, 70% to 80% of them singletons. The ten largest make up under 5% of the sample.

V sheds 5 bases and J sheds 2 bases, leaving 8 bases between their ends. From the germline V gene, CDR1 is SGHVS and CDR2 is FNYEAQ. There are 13 amino acids in the CDR3, from cysteine to phenylalanine inclusive. Only the CDR3 portion is preserved as DNA: 39 bases, with reading frame beginning at the first base. The full study reports these points: Clinical and demographic metadata were provided uncurated, with the amount varying by source and participant.

Recombination connected TRBV7-6 to TRBJ2-3; the D gene is perhaps TRBD2, on 5 matching bases. This clonotype was obtained from a woman of 80 years or more with acute or convalescent COVID-19. Sequencing used peripheral blood. The DNA sequence is TGTGCCAGCAGCCGGGGTCCCACAGATACGCAGTATTTT. Its protein is CASSRGPTDTQYF.